Presented here are 15 T cell receptor beta chains from one specimen sequenced in a study of neoadjuvant anti-PD-1 for oral cavity cancer. Time point defined: after neoadjuvant nivolumab, at surgical resection. Generated by immunoSEQ multiplex PCR, the TCRdb table keeps only in-frame clones and is missing some. The table includes roughly 14,000 clones, 70% to 80% detected once. The sequences come from PBMCs, collected after nivolumab (anti-PD-1) treatment. These receptors were obtained from a person aged 35 to 85 with oral cavity squamous cell carcinoma.

The chain recombines TRBV4-1 with TRBJ2-7; 15 bases match TRBD2. This CDR3 contains 17 residues. Germline CDR1 and CDR2: MGHRA and YSYEKL. V trimming: 1 base; J trimming: 6 bases; junction bases outside the gene matches: 7. CDR3 loop: CASSQVNMGLAGGEQYF. In DNA form, the CDR3 reads TGCGCCAGCAGCCAAGTAAATATGGGACTAGCGGGAGGCGAGCAGTACTTC.

V gene TRBV11-2 combines with J gene TRBJ2-1; D gene ambiguous. The CDR3 runs to 12 residues. Germline V CDR1 and CDR2: SGHAT, FQNNGV. Trimming removed 4 bases at V and 6 bases at J, with 7 bases between. CDR3 nucleotides: TGTGCCAGCAGCTATTATCCCAATGAGCAGTTCTTC. It yields the protein CASSYYPNEQFF.

The CDR3 loop is CSAQLAGGGNEQFF. Here the CDR3 DNA reads TGCAGCGCACAACTAGCGGGAGGCGGGAATGAGCAGTTCTTC. The gene calls are TRBV29-1 and TRBJ2-1; TRBD2 aligns across 12 bases. Germline loops: CDR1 SQVTM, CDR2 ANQGSEA. V lost 7 bases, J lost 7 bases, and 8 bases stayed unmatched. This CDR3 contains 14 residues.

A few counts support this clone. The rearrangement uses TRBV19 and TRBJ1-5; TRBD1 is a possible D gene (5 bases). V was shortened by 6 bases and J by 6 bases, with 21 bases between the two germline ends. The CDR3 is 16 amino acids. CDR1 is LNHDA, CDR2 SQIVND, per germline (reference sequence). CDR3 in DNA: TGTGCCAGTAGATGGGGGGAGGGCAGGGCTGTTCAGCCCCAGCATTTT. Amino acid sequence: CASRWGEGRAVQPQHF.

The chain has TRBV7-3 and TRBJ2-7, with D tentatively TRBD1 or TRBD2 (6 bases each). Germline CDR1 SGHTA, CDR2 FQGTGA. V lost 0 bases and J 10 bases, leaving 13 bases between the germline ends. The CDR3 sequence is 13 residues long. Here the CDR3 reads CASSLTGGDRQYF. The CDR3 bases are TGTGCCAGCAGCTTAACCGGGGGCGATAGACAGTACTTC.

This clone has only a few counts. The chain employs TRBV13 and TRBJ2-7; D is ambiguous. The V gene lost 5 bases and the J gene lost 2 bases, with 7 bases spanning the gap. The CDR3 has 12 amino acids. The V gene's germline CDR1 is PRHDT and CDR2 FYEKMQ (reference sequence). The CDR3 here is CASSGRPYEQYF. The CDR3 region has the DNA TGTGCCAGCAGCGGTAGGCCCTACGAGCAGTACTTC.

The J gene is TRBJ1-3, the V gene TRBV11-2; no clear D gene. V shed 5 bases and J shed 0 bases, with 8 bases lying between them. The CDR3 contains 14 residues. CDR1 and CDR2 from the germline V gene are SGHAT and FQNNGV. CDR3 nucleotides: TGTGCCAGCAGCCACCCAGGCTCTGGAAACACCATATATTTT. Amino acid sequence: CASSHPGSGNTIYF.

V is TRBV2 and J is TRBJ1-5, with TRBD1 as a possible D gene (5 bases). Trimming stripped 5 bases from V and 2 bases from J, with 10 bases between. Germline lookup yields CDR1 SNHLY and CDR2 FYNNEI. This CDR3 is 14 amino acids long. In DNA, the CDR3 is TGTGCCAGCAGTCTGGGGCAAGGCAATCAGCCCCAGCATTTT. Its protein is CASSLGQGNQPQHF.

The rearrangement links TRBV19 to TRBJ1-2; tentative D call: TRBD1 (6 bases). V lost 2 bases to trimming and J lost 5 bases, with 12 bases between them. From germline, CDR1 is LNHDA and CDR2 SQIVND (reference sequence). The CDR3 length is 14 residues. The CDR3, as DNA: TGTGCCAGTAGTATATTACAGGGACCTTATGGCTACACCTTC. Protein: CASSILQGPYGYTF.

V is TRBV7-9 and J is TRBJ1-1; TRBD1 matches 8 bases. The CDR3 contains 15 residues. Germline trimming cut 5 bases from V and 3 bases from J; bases unmatched to any gene: 8. CDR1 and CDR2 from the germline V gene are SEHNR and FQNEAQ (reference sequence). The CDR3 region has the DNA TGTGCCAGCAGCCCTAGGACAGGGAGGTACACTGAAGCTTTCTTT. It yields the protein CASSPRTGRYTEAFF.

In this sample, this clone turned up once. The chain couples TRBV27 to TRBJ1-1, with D perhaps matching TRBD1 (6 bases). Per germline, CDR1 MNHEY and CDR2 SMNVEV (reference sequence). The CDR3 runs to 14 residues. V dropped 3 bases and J dropped 7 bases, with 15 bases sitting between them. The CDR3 reads CASSFSGGLGEAFF. CDR3 in DNA: TGTGCCAGCAGTTTCAGCGGGGGGCTAGGTGAAGCTTTCTTT.

The V gene is TRBV28, the J gene TRBJ1-1; D unclear. Trimming took 4 bases from V and 3 from J, leaving 18 bases between them. Germline V gives CDR1 MDHEN, CDR2 SYDVKM. This CDR3 region has 16 residues. The CDR3 DNA reads TGTGCCAGCAGTTCCCTAAGATTCGGCCGGGACACTGAAGCTTTCTTT. Translating it yields CASSSLRFGRDTEAFF.

This sequence joins TRBV5-6 and TRBJ2-7; D is ambiguous. The CDR3 has 13 residues. Germline V CDR1 and CDR2: SGHDT, YYEEEE. Between the trimmed V and J ends, which lost 0 bases and 3 bases, there was a span of 7 bases. The CDR3 loop reads CASSLELGYEQYF. The CDR3 bases are TGTGCCAGCAGCTTGGAGCTAGGCTACGAGCAGTACTTC. Using reference TRBV5-6 and TRBJ2-7 for the parts outside the CDR3, the full variable domain is DAGVTQSPTHLIKTRGQQVTLRCSPKSGHDTVSWYQQALGQGPQFIFQYYEEEERQRGNFPDRFSGHQFPNYSSELNVNALLLGDSALYLCASSLELGYEQYFGPGTRLTVT.

The V call is TRBV9, the J call TRBJ2-7, with TRBD2 matching over 10 bases. This CDR3 comprises 16 residues. Per germline, CDR1 SGDLS and CDR2 YYNGEE. Trimming took 4 bases from V and 5 from J; bases not matched to a gene: 12. CDR3 nucleotide sequence: TGTGCCAGCAGCCCCCGGCGGGCTAGCGGGAGTCACGAGCAGTACTTC. Amino acids: CASSPRRASGSHEQYF.

This chain's CDR3 is CASSLEMGTYEQYF. CDR3 DNA: TGTGCCAGCAGCTTAGAGATGGGAACCTACGAGCAGTACTTC. The chain combines TRBV7-6 with TRBJ2-7; D remains ambiguous. V lost 1 base, J lost 2 bases, and 9 bases lay in between. The CDR3 runs to 14 residues. Germline V gene sequence: CDR1 SGHVS, CDR2 FNYEAQ.